The rows below give T cell receptor beta chains drawn from one sample of a study of cytomegalovirus exposure and HLA in healthy donors. The method was immunoSEQ multiplex PCR; TCRdb's version includes in-frame clones alone and lacks a portion of them. The table includes approximately 190,000 clones, about 87% detected once. Specimen: PBMCs. The receptors were sampled from a man aged 25 to 40 in good health and CMV-seronegative. Each CDR3 is given with its conserved first and last residue. The D gene is left open where the match is weak. Clone size is given for some rows only: seen once, a few or many times, or a class if the clone is expanded.

.	TRBV28	.	TRBJ2-1	17	CASSIPSPAGPYNEQFF	TGTGCCAGCAGTATCCCTAGTCCGGCGGGGCCCTACAATGAGCAGTTCTTC
once	TRBV2	TRBD2	TRBJ2-7	17	CASFIPSGGYDSYEQYF	TGTGCCAGCTTTATTCCTAGCGGGGGATATGACAGCTACGAGCAGTACTTC
.	TRBV11-2	TRBD2	TRBJ2-5	12	CASLGGSETQYF	TGTGCCAGCTTGGGGGGGTCGGAGACCCAGTACTTC
few	TRBV6-1	.	TRBJ2-7	14	CASSGSSGTPEQYF	TGTGCCAGCAGCGGAAGTTCCGGGACACCCGAGCAGTACTTC
.	TRBV5-1	.	TRBJ2-1	15	CASSLVLTGQGEQFF	TGCGCCAGCAGCTTGGTCTTGACAGGCCAAGGTGAGCAGTTCTTC
.	TRBV19	TRBD1	TRBJ2-7	14	CASREGQTSKEQYF	TGTGCCAGTAGAGAGGGACAGACCTCGAAGGAGCAGTACTTC
.	TRBV19	.	TRBJ2-1	12	CASTTGKGEQFF	TGTGCCAGTACCACAGGGAAGGGTGAGCAGTTCTTC
.	TRBV6-6	TRBD1	TRBJ2-5	14	CASSYADRGETQYF	TGTGCCAGCAGTTACGCCGACAGGGGAGAGACCCAGTACTTC
.	TRBV11-2	.	TRBJ2-7	15	CASSLELDRGYEQYF	TGTGCCAGCAGCTTAGAATTGGACAGAGGCTACGAGCAGTACTTC
.	TRBV7-9	.	TRBJ2-1	11	CASSLIYEQFF	TGTGCCAGCAGCTTAATCTATGAGCAGTTCTTC
.	TRBV5-1	TRBD2	TRBJ2-1	15	CASSFGSGSSIEQFF	TGCGCCAGCAGCTTCGGAAGCGGGAGTAGTATTGAGCAGTTCTTC